Below are 5 T cell receptor beta chains sequenced from a single sample in a study of response to subunit inactivated influenza vaccine. In TCRdb, the RT-PCR reads were re-called with MiXCR into one record per CDR3 protein. The sample gives 530,000 or so distinct CDR3 sequences, less than 15% of which show up once; more than 9.5% is in the top ten. This sample comprised PBMCs from blood, obtained 11 to 12 days after vaccination. These receptors all come from a man between 45 and 60 years old who received an inactivated influenza vaccine.

This clonotype has more than one count but fewer than ten. The J gene is TRBJ2-3, the V gene TRBV5-1; no firm D call. The germline V gene has CDR1 SGHRS and CDR2 YFSETQ. Trimming left V 2 bases short and J 1 base short, with 20 bases between. This CDR3 is built from 18 residues. The CDR3 here is CASSFGLERLVGTDTQYF. Here the CDR3 DNA reads TGCGCCAGCAGCTTTGGTCTGGAGAGGCTCGTTGGCACAGATACGCAGTATTTT. Together with reference TRBV5-1 and TRBJ2-3, the CDR3 gives the full variable domain: KAGVTQTPRYLIKTRGQQVTLSCSPISGHRSVSWYQQTPGQGLQFLFEYFSETQRNKGNFPGRFSGRQFSNSRSEMNVSTLELGDSALYLCASSFGLERLVGTDTQYFGPGTRLTVL.

V usage is TRBV11-1 and J usage is TRBJ2-5; maybe TRBD2 (5 bases). This CDR3 spans 14 amino acids. CDR1 and CDR2 (germline): SGHAT, FQDESV (reference sequence). V lost 5 bases to trimming and J lost 2 bases, with 12 bases between them. The CDR3 DNA reads as TGTGCCAGCAGCGTGACTCCGGGACAAGAGACCCAGTACTTC. Encoded protein: CASSVTPGQETQYF. The variable domain in full, completed from reference TRBV11-1 and TRBJ2-5, reads EAEVAQSPRYKITEKSQAVAFWCDPISGHATLYWYRQILGQGPELLVQFQDESVVDDSQLPKDRFSAERLKGVDSTLKIQPAELGDSAMYLCASSVTPGQETQYFGPGTRLLVL.

This clonotype was picked up many times. The chain recombines TRBV2 with TRBJ2-5; 10 nucleotides match TRBD2. The junction had 8 bases not matched to a gene; V was cut back by 8 bases and J by 5 bases. The CDR3 runs to 14 residues. Germline V gene data show CDR1 as SNHLY and CDR2 as FYNNEI. CDR3 bases: TGTGCCAGCCAAGATCTAGCGGGGGTTGAGACCCAGTACTTC. Encoded protein: CASQDLAGVETQYF. The full variable domain, completed using reference TRBV2 and TRBJ2-5, is EPEVTQTPSHQVTQMGQEVILRCVPISNHLYFYWYRQILGQKVEFLVSFYNNEISEKSEIFDDQFSVERPDGSNFTLKIRSTKLEDSAMYFCASQDLAGVETQYFGPGTRLLVL.

The sample holds a few counts of this clonotype. The genes are TRBV24-1 and TRBJ2-1; the match to TRBD1 covers 9 bases. The CDR3 loop spans 17 amino acids. Germline-derived CDR1 and CDR2 are KGHDR and SFDVKD. V dropped 2 bases and J dropped 6; count of bases not matched to a gene: 10. The chain's CDR3 is CATSDSSGTGIINEQFF. The CDR3 DNA reads TGTGCCACCAGTGATTCATCCGGGACAGGGATCATCAATGAGCAGTTCTTC.

The rearrangement uses TRBV20-1 and TRBJ1-2; TRBD1 matches at 7 bases. Germline values: CDR1 DFQATT, CDR2 SNEGSKA (reference sequence). CDR3 length equals 12 residues. With V trimmed by 6 bases and J by 6 bases, 7 bases remained unmatched. CDR3 in DNA: TGCAGTGCCAGCGACAGGGAACATGGCTACACCTTC. Protein: CSASDREHGYTF.